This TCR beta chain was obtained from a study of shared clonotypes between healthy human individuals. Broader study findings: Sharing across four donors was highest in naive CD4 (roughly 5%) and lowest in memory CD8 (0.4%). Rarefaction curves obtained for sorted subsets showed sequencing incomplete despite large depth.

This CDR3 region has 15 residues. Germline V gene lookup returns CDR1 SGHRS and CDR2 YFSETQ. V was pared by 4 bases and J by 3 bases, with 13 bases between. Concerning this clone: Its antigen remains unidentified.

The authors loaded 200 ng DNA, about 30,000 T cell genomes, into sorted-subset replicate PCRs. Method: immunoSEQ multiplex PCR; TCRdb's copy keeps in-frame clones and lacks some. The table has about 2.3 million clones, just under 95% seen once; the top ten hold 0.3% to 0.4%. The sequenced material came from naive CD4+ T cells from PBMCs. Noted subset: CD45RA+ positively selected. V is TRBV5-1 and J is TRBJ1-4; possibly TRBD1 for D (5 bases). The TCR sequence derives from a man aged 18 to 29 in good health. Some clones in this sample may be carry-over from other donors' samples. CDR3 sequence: CASSPGGGANEKLFF. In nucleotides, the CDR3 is TGCGCCAGCAGCCCGGGCGGGGGAGCTAATGAAAAACTGTTTTTT.